The clone carrying this T cell receptor (beta chain) was observed a handful of times. This record belongs to a study of T-cell memory formation after mild COVID-19. Study-wide context: Largely, the TCR clusters proved donor specific.

5'RACE with constant-segment primers yielded barcoded, UMI-tagged TCR alpha and TCR beta cDNA libraries. Via MiXCR, TCRdb re-called the 5' RACE reads, giving one row per CDR3 protein. The sample gives a few hundred thousand distinct CDR3 sequences, around 10% of which show up once; around 20% is in the top ten. In germline, CDR1 is MNHEY, CDR2 SVGEGT. This CDR3 contains 14 residues. V shed 4 bases and J shed 2 bases, with 11 bases lying between them. The sample taken for sequencing was PBMCs or a T cell subset sorted from them (not recorded which). The genes are TRBV6-2 or TRBV6-3 and TRBJ1-1; D is possibly TRBD1 (6 bases). This clonotype was sampled from a man between 18 and 29 years old who had mild COVID-19 (a few samples of this study predate the infection). Cell type and time point are not known. The CDR3 is CASSSAGTNTEAFF. The CDR3 region has the DNA TGTGCCAGCAGTTCCGCCGGGACAAACACTGAAGCTTTCTTT.